Listed below are T cell receptor beta chains from one sample, sequenced in a study of T cell responses to AZD1222 COVID-19 vaccine. Some clones are missing from TCRdb's copy, which holds only in-frame ones; the method was immunoSEQ multiplex PCR. The sample has fewer than 150,000 clones; roughly 87% are singletons. The material was peripheral blood, obtained on day 0 of AZD1222 vaccination. Receptors originate from an adult in good health. CDR3s include the opening cysteine and the closing phenylalanine or tryptophan. The D gene is left open where the match is weak. Part of the rows lack a size; the others show once, few, many or a class for expanded clones.

>TRBV11-3|NA|NA|12|TRBJ1-4
TGTGCCAGCAGCTTAGGGCCGGAAAAACTGTTTTTT
CASSLGPEKLFF
>TRBV4-1|NA|TRBD2|15|TRBJ2-1
TGCGCCAGCAGCCAAGAATCGGGACTAGTCTCTGAGCAGTTCTTC
CASSQESGLVSEQFF
>TRBV7-3|NA|NA|18|TRBJ2-6
TGTGCCAGCAGCCACGGTTGGAGGGGGCCCTCTGGGGCCAACGTCCTGACTTTC
CASSHGWRGPSGANVLTF
>TRBV10-1|NA|NA|14|TRBJ2-3
TGCGCCAGCAGTGAGTCTGTTGGGGCCGTTACGCAGTATTTT
CASSESVGAVTQYF
>TRBV6-6|NA|NA|15|TRBJ1-6
TGTGCCAGCAGTTACACGGGACCTTATAATTCACCCCTCCACTTT
CASSYTGPYNSPLHF
>TRBV27|once|NA|12|TRBJ2-7
TGTGCCAGCAGTTCGAGAGGTTACGAGCAGTACTTC
CASSSRGYEQYF
>TRBV6-5|NA|NA|14|TRBJ2-7
TGTGCCAGCAATCGGGAAGATACCTCCTACGAGCAGTACTTC
CASNREDTSYEQYF
>TRBV5-5|NA|TRBD2|16|TRBJ2-7
TGTGCCAGCAGCTCTCAAGCCAGCGGGAGGGCCTACGAGCAGTACTTC
CASSSQASGRAYEQYF
>TRBV4-2|NA|NA|14|TRBJ2-7
TGTGCCAGCAACCCGGACCCCGCCAACTACGAGCAGTACTTC
CASNPDPANYEQYF
>TRBV5-1|NA|NA|14|TRBJ1-2
TGCGCCAGCAGACGGGAACCTCCTAACTATGGCTACACCTTC
CASRREPPNYGYTF
>TRBV6-2/TRBV6-3|NA|TRBD1|14|TRBJ2-7
TGTGCCAGCAGTTACGCCCAGGGGGCCGACGAGCAGTACTTC
CASSYAQGADEQYF
>TRBV2|NA|TRBD1|16|TRBJ2-3
TGTGCCAGCAGTGTCGCGAGGACAGGGGATGCAGATACGCAGTATTTT
CASSVARTGDADTQYF
>TRBV4-3|NA|TRBD1|18|TRBJ2-7
TGCGCCAGCAGCCAAGTTTTTTACGGGACAGGGGTAGTCTACGAGCAGTACTTC
CASSQVFYGTGVVYEQYF
>TRBV24-1|NA|NA|14|TRBJ2-1
TGTGCCACCAGCCCCGCTGGACCCAACAATGAGCAGTTCTTC
CATSPAGPNNEQFF
>TRBV5-8|NA|TRBD1|15|TRBJ1-5
TGTGCCAGCAGCTCGGGACAGAGTAGCAATCAGCCCCAGCATTTT
CASSSGQSSNQPQHF
>TRBV19|NA|TRBD1|16|TRBJ1-2
TGTGCCAGTAGTACTACCCCGGACAGGAGGGGCTATGGCTACACCTTC
CASSTTPDRRGYGYTF
>TRBV27|NA|NA|16|TRBJ1-2
TGTGCCAGCAGTTTACGTGGGGGGGGCCTAAACTATGGCTACACCTTC
CASSLRGGGLNYGYTF
>TRBV7-9|NA|TRBD1|16|TRBJ2-7
TGTGCCAGCAGCTCGGGACAGGGGGCTAAGTTGGACGAGCAGTACTTC
CASSSGQGAKLDEQYF
>TRBV6-5|NA|TRBD1|13|TRBJ1-3
TGTGCCAGCAGGAGGACAGGGAGATACACCATATATTTT
CASRRTGRYTIYF
>TRBV28|NA|TRBD1|16|TRBJ1-5
TGTGCCAGCAGTTTCCGCAGGGGGCGGAGCAATCAGCCCCAGCATTTT
CASSFRRGRSNQPQHF
>TRBV5-6|NA|NA|16|TRBJ2-3
TGTGCCAGCAGCTTGGTGAGTCGTGCTAGCACAGATACGCAGTATTTT
CASSLVSRASTDTQYF
>TRBV6-5|NA|TRBD1|13|TRBJ2-7
TGTGCCAGCAGCGGGACAGTAGCCTACGAGCAGTACTTC
CASSGTVAYEQYF
>TRBV4-3|NA|TRBD2|16|TRBJ2-3
TGCGCCAGCAGCGTCGTGGGAGGGACCGACACAGATACGCAGTATTTT
CASSVVGGTDTDTQYF
>TRBV27|NA|TRBD1|17|TRBJ1-5
TGTGCCAGCCGAGCCGGGACAGGGGCATTTAGCAATCAGCCCCAGCATTTT
CASRAGTGAFSNQPQHF
>TRBV7-9|NA|TRBD1|14|TRBJ2-7
TGTGCCAGCAGTCTGACAGGGGTAACCTACGAGCAGTACTTC
CASSLTGVTYEQYF
>TRBV5-8|NA|TRBD2|15|TRBJ2-7
TGTGCCAGCAGCTTGCGACTAGCGGGAGTTTGGGAGCAGTACTTC
CASSLRLAGVWEQYF
>TRBV19|NA|NA|16|TRBJ2-1
TGTGCCAGTAGTATATCCCCTGCCGGGGCCCAGAATGAGCAGTTCTTC
CASSISPAGAQNEQFF
>TRBV6-2/TRBV6-3|NA|NA|15|TRBJ1-5
TGTGCCAGCAGTTCGGGGGGGTCAGGGAATCAGCCCCAGCATTTT
CASSSGGSGNQPQHF
>TRBV19|NA|NA|14|TRBJ2-7
TGTGCCAGTAGTGAGAGGGGGACTGCCTACGAGCAGTACTTC
CASSERGTAYEQYF
>TRBV7-3|NA|NA|15|TRBJ2-1
TGTGCCAGCAGCTTTGGTCCTCGGGGATACAATGAGCAGTTCTTC
CASSFGPRGYNEQFF
>TRBV7-9|NA|NA|14|TRBJ2-7
TGTGCCAGCAGCTTAGCGGCAGGAAGCTACGAGCAGTACTTC
CASSLAAGSYEQYF
>TRBV3-1/TRBV3-2|NA|TRBD1|14|TRBJ1-1
TGTGCCAGCAGTTTTACAGGGGGCTGGACTGAAGCTTTCTTT
CASSFTGGWTEAFF
>TRBV12-3/TRBV12-4|NA|NA|13|TRBJ2-5
TGTGCCAGCAGTTTTTCGAGAGGGGAGACCCAGTACTTC
CASSFSRGETQYF
>TRBV7-9|NA|NA|13|TRBJ1-1
TGTGCCAGCAGCTCCCCAGAGGGTAATGAAGCTTTCTTT
CASSSPEGNEAFF
>TRBV7-8|NA|NA|15|TRBJ2-7
TGTGCCAGCAGCCCGAGGAGGGACAAGACTTACGAGCAGTACTTC
CASSPRRDKTYEQYF
>TRBV30|once|NA|15|TRBJ2-3
TGTGCCTGGAGCCTGGGGGGAGATCCGACAGATACGCAGTATTTT
CAWSLGGDPTDTQYF
>TRBV24-1|NA|TRBD1|17|TRBJ2-2
TGTGCCACCAGTGAGCCCACAGGGGGACCGAACACCGGGGAGCTGTTTTTT
CATSEPTGGPNTGELFF
>TRBV12-3/TRBV12-4|NA|NA|13|TRBJ1-1
TGTGCCAGCAGTTTAATTGGGGACACTGAAGCTTTCTTT
CASSLIGDTEAFF
>TRBV5-8|NA|NA|15|TRBJ2-7
TGTGCCAGCAGCTTACTACAGGTCGCTACGTACGAGCAGTACTTC
CASSLLQVATYEQYF
>TRBV7-3|NA|TRBD2|18|TRBJ2-1
TGTGCCAGCAGCTTAGCGACTAGCGGGAGGGTGGGTTACAATGAGCAGTTCTTC
CASSLATSGRVGYNEQFF
>TRBV5-8|NA|NA|14|TRBJ2-7
TGTGCCAGCAGCCCGTCAGCTGTCTCCTACGAGCAGTACTTC
CASSPSAVSYEQYF
>TRBV7-9|few|TRBD1|13|TRBJ1-1
TGTGCCAGCAGCTTTGGGGACAGAACTGAAGCTTTCTTT
CASSFGDRTEAFF
>TRBV11-2|NA|TRBD1|16|TRBJ2-1
TGTGCCAGCAGCGCCCTCGGGACAGGGTATTCGGGTGAGCAGTTCTTC
CASSALGTGYSGEQFF
>TRBV4-1|NA|TRBD1|16|TRBJ1-2
TGCGCCAGCAGCCAAGGGTGGGACAGGGGCATATATGGCTACACCTTC
CASSQGWDRGIYGYTF
>TRBV18|NA|NA|14|TRBJ1-2
TGTGCCAGCTCCAAGGACAGACAGGTCTATGGCTACACCTTC
CASSKDRQVYGYTF
>TRBV11-3|NA|NA|14|TRBJ1-1
TGTGCCAGCAGCTTTGAGGGAGGGGAAACTGAAGCTTTCTTT
CASSFEGGETEAFF